Shown below are 8 T cell receptor beta chains from a single sample sequenced in a study of OX40 agonist ivuxolimab in advanced cancers. Assay: immunoSEQ multiplex PCR; the TCRdb copy retains only in-frame clones and omits some. This table has tens of thousands of clones, about 87% appearing once. The sample in question was CD4+ or CD8+ T cells sorted from blood, obtained in a trial of the OX40 agonist ivuxolimab. The receptors were sampled from an adult with an advanced solid tumor such as melanoma, head and neck, liver or kidney cancer.

Note on this clone: Other DNA sequences within the sample encode an identical CDR3. The gene calls are TRBV5-1 and TRBJ2-7, with a tentative D call TRBD1 (6 bases). Germline-derived CDR1 and CDR2 are SGHRS and YFSETQ. The V and J ends lost 4 bases and 7 bases respectively, with 9 bases between them. The CDR3 extends over 11 amino acids. The CDR3 DNA sequence: TGCGCCAGCAGCACCGGACAGGAGCAGTACTTC. Protein product: CASSTGQEQYF.

The chain uses TRBV7-2 and TRBJ2-7, with 9 bases lining up with TRBD1. This CDR3 has 13 residues. J was trimmed by 6 bases and V by 4 bases; bases with no gene match: 4. The germline gives CDR1 SGHTA, CDR2 FQGNSA. The CDR3 DNA follows: TGTGCCAGCAGCTCGGGACAGGGATTCGAGCAGTACTTC. Its translation: CASSSGQGFEQYF.

The genes are TRBV7-9 and TRBJ2-7, with a weak D call TRBD2 (5 bases). Trimming cost V 7 bases and J 2 bases, with 12 bases left between them. CDR3 length equals 13 residues. CDR1 and CDR2 from the germline V gene are SEHNR and FQNEAQ (reference sequence). Here the CDR3 reads CASTPGNPYEQYF. The CDR3 DNA follows: TGTGCCAGCACCCCCGGGAATCCCTACGAGCAGTACTTC.

V gene TRBV21-1 combines with J gene TRBJ2-7; the table's D call, TRBD1, has no DNA check behind it. TRBV21-1 is labeled a pseudogene. This CDR3 spans 14 amino acids. CDR3: CASSAKTGNYEQYF. The CDR3 bases are TGTGCCAGCAGCGCTAAGACAGGGAACTACGAGCAGTACTTC.

In this sample, this clone turned up once. CDR3 DNA: TGTGCCAGCAGCTTCTCTGGGACTTTGATATTGAGCTCCTACAATGAGCAGTTCTTC. It yields the protein CASSFSGTLILSSYNEQFF. This sequence joins TRBV7-2 and TRBJ2-1, with D perhaps matching TRBD2 (6 bases). The length of the CDR3 is 19 residues. V lost 3 bases and J 0 bases, leaving 21 bases between the germline ends. Germline lookup yields CDR1 SGHTA and CDR2 FQGNSA. Full variable domain (remainder filled in from reference TRBV7-2 and TRBJ2-1): GAGVSQSPSNKVTEKGKDVELRCDPISGHTALYWYRQSLGQGLEFLIYFQGNSAPDKSGLPSDRFSAERTGGSVSTLTIQRTQQEDSAVYLCASSFSGTLILSSYNEQFFGPGTRLTVL.

The V gene is TRBV4-1, the J gene TRBJ2-2; 10 bases are a match to TRBD2. The CDR3 is made up of 16 amino acids. Germline CDR1 reads MGHRA; CDR2 reads YSYEKL. The J segment lost 2 bases and the V segment lost 5 bases, leaving 5 bases of the junction unmatched. In DNA form, the CDR3 reads TGCGCCAGCAGCTGGTCTAGCGGGAGTAACACCGGGGAGCTGTTTTTT. It specifies CASSWSSGSNTGELFF.

The V gene is TRBV6-1, the J gene TRBJ2-1; D gene unclear. Germline V lookup: CDR1 MNHNS, CDR2 SASEGT. V lost 4 bases and J lost 2, with 9 bases in between. CDR3 length equals 14 residues. The CDR3 sequence is CASSALETYNEQFF. The CDR3 DNA reads as TGTGCCAGCAGTGCCCTGGAGACCTACAATGAGCAGTTCTTC.

The chain combines TRBV19 with TRBJ1-5; 9 bases line up with TRBD1. This CDR3 is built from 15 residues. Germline-derived CDR1 and CDR2 are LNHDA and SQIVND (reference sequence). With 5 bases clipped from V and 6 bases from J, the junction kept 8 bases outside the gene matches. CDR3 residues: CASSPWDRVGQPQHF. CDR3 nucleotide sequence: TGTGCCAGTAGTCCATGGGACAGGGTAGGTCAGCCCCAGCATTTT.